Described below is a single TCR beta chain sequence and its context. Its specificity is unknown. Measured with immunoSEQ multiplex PCR; TCRdb has only the in-frame clones, and not every one. The sample consists of 160,000 or so clones, approximately 94% of them appearing once. This sample is drawn from a study of T cell responses to AZD1222 COVID-19 vaccine. Study findings and constraints: A rise in Spike-specific TCR breadth and depth followed two AZD1222 doses. The sample set comprised mostly white British donors with more females, and clonal diversity was possibly underestimated.

The germline CDR1 and CDR2 sequences are ENHRY and SYGVKD. This CDR3 is 13 amino acids long. Trimming took 8 bases from V and 6 from J, leaving 13 bases between them. The source material was peripheral blood, sampled 28 days after the second AZD1222 dose. The chain employs TRBV10-3 and TRBJ1-4; TRBD1 is a possible D gene (5 bases). The receptor comes from an adult who received the AZD1222 COVID-19 vaccine. The CDR3 nucleotides read TGTGCCATCCGAGGGACCTCGGATGAAAAACTGTTTTTT. Amino acid sequence: CAIRGTSDEKLFF.